What follows are 24 T cell receptor beta chains derived from one specimen sequenced in a study of blood T cell repertoires in COVID-19. The protocol was immunoSEQ multiplex PCR, while the TCRdb copy is restricted to in-frame clones and leaves out a portion. The table shows 46,000 or so clones, with around 78% occurring only once. What was sequenced was peripheral blood. Source of these receptors: a human donor in a cohort sampled during active COVID-19.

A few counts support this clone. The gene calls are TRBV6-6 and TRBJ1-1, with 7 positions matching TRBD1. The CDR3 contains 15 residues. Germline trimming cut 5 bases from V and 1 base from J; bases unmatched to any gene: 7. CDR1 is MNHNY and CDR2 is SVGAGI in the germline V gene (reference sequence). The CDR3 protein is CASSPTGDQNTEAFF. CDR3 bases: TGTGCCAGCAGTCCAACAGGGGATCAGAACACTGAAGCTTTCTTT.

The chain combines TRBV27 with TRBJ1-1; TRBD1 agrees at 8 bases. The CDR3 length is 13 residues. The V and J ends lost 6 bases and 4 bases, in that order; junction bases with no gene match: 4. The germline CDR1 and CDR2 sequences are MNHEY and SMNVEV (reference sequence). The CDR3 reads CASRGQGSTEAFF. The CDR3 coding sequence is TGTGCCAGCAGAGGACAGGGCTCCACTGAAGCTTTCTTT.

The chain joins TRBV3-1 (or the pseudogene TRBV3-2) to TRBJ2-7; D gene uncertain. CDR3 length: 14 amino acids. V was cut by 0 bases and J by 0 bases, with 6 bases left in between. Germline CDR1 LGHDT, CDR2 YNNKEL (reference sequence). This CDR3 is CASSQEYSSYEQYF. As DNA, the CDR3 is TGTGCCAGCAGCCAAGAGTACAGCTCCTACGAGCAGTACTTC.

The V gene is TRBV7-2, the J gene TRBJ2-7; D possibly corresponds to TRBD1 (6 bases). The CDR3 is made up of 14 amino acids. Trimming stripped 5 bases from V and 0 bases from J, with 11 bases between. CDR1 and CDR2 (germline): SGHTA, FQGNSA. CDR3 sequence: CASSPWTVSYEQYF. The CDR3 coding sequence is TGTGCCAGCAGCCCGTGGACAGTCTCCTACGAGCAGTACTTC.

The J gene is TRBJ2-1, the V gene TRBV28; 9 positions match TRBD1. The CDR3 sequence is 16 residues long. Germline-derived CDR1 and CDR2 are MDHEN and SYDVKM. V shed 4 bases, J shed 5 bases, and the junction held 9 bases outside the gene matches. DNA for the CDR3: TGTGCCAGCAGTTCCCTCCTGGGACAGGGCAACAATGAGCAGTTCTTC. Translation: CASSSLLGQGNNEQFF. Filled out from reference TRBV28 and TRBJ2-1, the complete variable domain reads DVKVTQSSRYLVKRTGEKVFLECVQDMDHENMFWYRQDPGLGLRLIYFSYDVKMKEKGDIPEGYSVSREKKERFSLILESASTNQTSMYLCASSSLLGQGNNEQFFGPGTRLTVL.

The gene calls are TRBV4-3 and TRBJ2-7, with D tentatively TRBD1 (5 bases). Trimming took 1 base from V and 3 from J, leaving 16 bases between them. CDR1 is LGHNA, CDR2 YSLEER, per germline. There are 16 residues in the CDR3. In nucleotides, the CDR3 is TGCGCCAGCAGCCAAGCTCACCGACAGACCTACTACGAGCAGTACTTC. This codes for CASSQAHRQTYYEQYF.

The chain joins TRBV24-1 to TRBJ2-7; D possibly corresponds to TRBD1 (5 bases). The germline V and J ends were trimmed by 4 bases and 6 bases, with 12 bases remaining between them. From germline, CDR1 is KGHDR and CDR2 SFDVKD. This CDR3 comprises 13 residues. The CDR3 region has the DNA TGTGCCACCAGTGAGGACGGAAGGGGCGAGCAGTACTTC. Translated, it gives CATSEDGRGEQYF.

Only one count was recorded for this clone. The V and J genes are TRBV6-4 and TRBJ1-2; 11 bases are a match to TRBD1. The V and J ends lost 4 bases and 7 bases, in that order; junction bases with no gene match: 2. CDR1 is MRHNA, CDR2 SNTAGT, per germline. The CDR3 sequence is 13 residues long. The CDR3 sequence is CASSGTGGFGYTF. CDR3 bases: TGTGCCAGCAGTGGGACAGGGGGCTTTGGCTACACCTTC.

This clone showed up just once. The rearrangement uses TRBV9 and TRBJ2-2; D is possibly TRBD1 (5 bases). Germline V CDR1 and CDR2: SGDLS, YYNGEE. Trimming removed 0 bases at V and 7 bases at J, with 7 bases between. This CDR3 contains 13 residues. CDR3 loop: CASSVGQGGELFF. DNA for the CDR3: TGTGCCAGCAGCGTAGGGCAGGGCGGGGAGCTGTTTTTT.

This rearrangement joins TRBV5-6 to TRBJ2-1; 12 bases are shared with TRBD2. CDR3 length: 17 residues. The V gene's germline CDR1 is SGHDT and CDR2 YYEEEE. V shed 4 bases, J shed 6 bases, and the junction held 11 bases outside the gene matches. Here the CDR3 reads CASSTTSGGRVGNEQFF. The CDR3 nucleotides are TGTGCCAGCAGCACCACTAGCGGGGGGCGGGTGGGCAATGAGCAGTTCTTC.

The count of this clone is one. V gene TRBV4-1 combines with J gene TRBJ1-1, with D perhaps TRBD1 (6 bases). The V end lost 0 bases, the J end lost 1 base, and 15 bases lay between the germline ends. Germline CDR1 reads MGHRA; CDR2 reads YSYEKL. This CDR3 has 17 amino acids. The CDR3 sequence: CASSQDPLQGRNTEAFF. The CDR3 nucleotides read TGCGCCAGCAGCCAAGACCCCCTGCAGGGGCGGAACACTGAAGCTTTCTTT.

This chain links TRBV10-3 with TRBJ2-3, with 9 bases matching TRBD2. The CDR3 runs 18 residues. The trim removed 2 bases at V and 1 base at J, leaving 10 bases unmatched. Germline V gives CDR1 ENHRY, CDR2 SYGVKD. The CDR3 is CAISEDAYTSGRTDTQYF. The CDR3 DNA sequence: TGTGCCATCAGTGAGGATGCCTATACTAGCGGGCGCACAGATACGCAGTATTTT.

The chain combines TRBV11-1 with TRBJ1-1; 9 bases match TRBD1. The germline V gene has CDR1 SGHAT and CDR2 FQDESV (reference sequence). CDR3 length: 12 amino acids. V shed 5 bases, J shed 7 bases, and the junction held 2 bases outside the gene matches. CDR3 residues: CASSLDRGEAFF. The CDR3 region has the DNA TGTGCCAGCAGCCTGGACAGGGGTGAAGCTTTCTTT.

In its sample, this clone was seen a few times. This sequence joins TRBV18 and TRBJ2-1, with 9 bases lining up with TRBD1. This CDR3 has 15 residues. Germline V gene lookup returns CDR1 KGHSH and CDR2 LQKENI. Unmatched junction bases numbered 6, after V lost 2 bases and J lost 7 bases. The DNA of the CDR3 is TGTGCCAGCTCACCATGGCGGGACAGGGCTAATGAGCAGTTCTTC. This sequence encodes CASSPWRDRANEQFF.

This clone has only a few counts. The genes are TRBV4-3 and TRBJ1-2, with 9 bases aligning to TRBD1. The CDR3 has 16 amino acids. Germline V CDR1 and CDR2: LGHNA, YSLEER. The ends lost 3 bases at V and 0 bases at J; junction bases unmatched: 5. Here the CDR3 reads CASSQVTGGTNYGYTF. CDR3 bases: TGCGCCAGCAGCCAGGTGACAGGGGGGACTAACTATGGCTACACCTTC.

The chain employs TRBV7-9 and TRBJ1-2; 8 nucleotides align to TRBD1. Trimming cost V 1 base and J 11 bases; bases outside gene matches: 0. The CDR3 sequence is 11 residues long. Germline lookup yields CDR1 SEHNR and CDR2 FQNEAQ (reference sequence). CDR3 DNA sequence: TGTGCCAGCAGCTTAGGACAGGGGTACACCTTC. Translated, it gives CASSLGQGYTF.

The genes are TRBV7-8 and TRBJ2-3, with D maybe TRBD2 (6 bases). The CDR3 covers 14 residues. Germline V gives CDR1 SGHVS, CDR2 FQNEAQ. V was clipped by 5 bases and J by 2 bases, with 11 bases between them. The chain's CDR3 is CASSRDSTTDTQYF. The CDR3 DNA sequence: TGTGCCAGCAGCCGGGACTCTACCACAGATACGCAGTATTTT.

The chain recombines TRBV5-6 with TRBJ2-2; maybe TRBD1 (6 bases). From germline, CDR1 is SGHDT and CDR2 YYEEEE. V gave up 4 bases and J gave up 1 base, with 20 bases separating them. This CDR3 spans 18 amino acids. CDR3 amino acids: CASSRGTDFPLNTGELFF. Here the CDR3 DNA reads TGTGCCAGCAGCAGGGGGACCGACTTCCCTTTGAACACCGGGGAGCTGTTTTTT. The whole variable domain, filled in from reference TRBV5-6 and TRBJ2-2, reads DAGVTQSPTHLIKTRGQQVTLRCSPKSGHDTVSWYQQALGQGPQFIFQYYEEEERQRGNFPDRFSGHQFPNYSSELNVNALLLGDSALYLCASSRGTDFPLNTGELFFGEGSRLTVL.

The chain combines TRBV11-3 with TRBJ2-3; D might be TRBD2 (7 bases). Germline-derived CDR1 and CDR2 are SGHNT and YENEEA. This CDR3 has 16 amino acids. V dropped 4 bases and J dropped 0 bases, with 14 bases sitting between them. The CDR3, as DNA: TGTGCCAGCAGCTCTAACCGGGGGGCAAGCACAGATACGCAGTATTTT. It yields the protein CASSSNRGASTDTQYF.

This clone is a singleton in its sample. This chain uses TRBV25-1 with TRBJ1-1; the D gene is possibly TRBD1 (6 bases). V was pared by 6 bases and J by 3 bases, with 11 bases between. Germline V gene data show CDR1 as MGHDK and CDR2 as SYGVNS. The CDR3 runs to 13 residues. The CDR3 DNA reads as TGTGCCAGCAGCGACTACAGGGACACTGAAGCTTTCTTT. Its protein product is CASSDYRDTEAFF.

There are a few counts of this clone. The rearrangement links TRBV5-1 to TRBJ1-1, with D maybe TRBD1 (6 bases). V gave up 0 bases and J gave up 3 bases, with 9 bases separating them. The CDR3 spans 14 residues. Germline loops: CDR1 SGHRS, CDR2 YFSETQ. DNA for the CDR3: TGCGCCAGCAGCTTGGCTCAGGGGTACACTGAAGCTTTCTTT. It translates to CASSLAQGYTEAFF.

CDR3 sequence reads: CASSPPSQGVGYGYTF. As DNA, the CDR3 is TGTGCCAGCTCACCACCGAGCCAGGGGGTTGGGTACGGCTACACCTTC. V is TRBV18 and J is TRBJ1-2; 7 positions agree with TRBD1. CDR1 is KGHSH, CDR2 LQKENI, per germline. The CDR3 has 16 amino acids. The junction had 12 bases not matched to a gene; V was cut back by 0 bases and J by 8 bases.

This clone was recorded once. This chain uses TRBV5-1 with TRBJ1-4; tentative D call: TRBD1 (5 bases). Germline CDR1 reads SGHRS; CDR2 reads YFSETQ. The CDR3 runs to 15 residues. V lost 6 bases, J lost 1 base, and 13 bases lay in between. As DNA, the CDR3 is TGCGCCAGCACAGGGTTGGGGGGAACTAATGAAAAACTGTTTTTT. Residues: CASTGLGGTNEKLFF.

The genes are TRBV3-1 (or the pseudogene TRBV3-2) and TRBJ2-5, with TRBD2 identical over 11 bases. Trimming at V came to 2 bases and at J to 5 bases, leaving 13 bases not matched to a gene. Germline CDR1 reads LGHDT; CDR2 reads YNNKEL (reference sequence). This CDR3 has 18 residues. The chain's CDR3 is CASSQHTGLAERGETQYF. In DNA, the CDR3 is TGTGCCAGCAGCCAACACACGGGACTAGCGGAACGGGGGGAGACCCAGTACTTC.